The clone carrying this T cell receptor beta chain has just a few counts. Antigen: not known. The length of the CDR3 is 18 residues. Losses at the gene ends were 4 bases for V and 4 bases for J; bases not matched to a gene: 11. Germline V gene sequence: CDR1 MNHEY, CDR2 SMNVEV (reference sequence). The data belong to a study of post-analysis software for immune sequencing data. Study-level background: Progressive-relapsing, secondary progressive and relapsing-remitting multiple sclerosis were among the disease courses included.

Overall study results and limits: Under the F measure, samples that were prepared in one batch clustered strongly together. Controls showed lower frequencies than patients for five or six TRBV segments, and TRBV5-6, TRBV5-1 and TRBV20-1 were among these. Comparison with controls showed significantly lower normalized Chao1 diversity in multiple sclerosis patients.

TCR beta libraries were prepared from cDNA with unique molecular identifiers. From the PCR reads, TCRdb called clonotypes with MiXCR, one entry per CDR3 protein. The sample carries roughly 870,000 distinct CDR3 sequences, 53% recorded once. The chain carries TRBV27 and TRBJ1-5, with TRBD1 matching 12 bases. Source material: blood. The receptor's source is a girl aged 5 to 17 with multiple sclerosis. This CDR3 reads CASSSGTGGVLSNQPQHF. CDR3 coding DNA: TGTGCCAGCAGTTCGGGGACAGGGGGCGTTTTGAGTAATCAGCCCCAGCATTTT.